This passage covers 19 T cell receptor beta chains from one sample sequenced in a study of T cells in Graves' hyperthyroidism and ophthalmopathy. RNA transcripts were the template for amplifying TCR beta CDR3 regions. The primer set for the first-round RT-PCR of the TCR CDR3 was HTBI. MiXCR was run by TCRdb on the multiplex PCR reads, yielding one entry per CDR3 protein. This table holds around 600,000 distinct CDR3 sequences, less than 45% found once. The material sequenced was peripheral blood or thyroid tissue (not recorded which). The receptor set was obtained from an adult man with Graves' disease, either hyperthyroidism or ophthalmopathy (not recorded which).

The rearrangement uses TRBV10-3 and TRBJ2-5; perhaps TRBD2 as D (5 bases). Germline values: CDR1 ENHRY, CDR2 SYGVKD. This CDR3 has 13 residues. Trimming removed 6 bases at V and 4 bases at J, with 12 bases between. The CDR3 loop is CAISPAGIETQYF. CDR3 nucleotides: TGTGCCATCAGCCCCGCGGGCATAGAGACCCAGTACTTC.

This clonotype was recorded many times. The chain links TRBV5-1 to TRBJ1-3; no clear D. This CDR3 region has 13 residues. Germline CDR1 reads SGHRS; CDR2 reads YFSETQ. V shed 0 bases and J shed 8 bases, with 9 bases lying between them. As DNA, the CDR3 is TGCGCCAGCAGCTTGGTGTCCGGGGACACCATATATTTT. Translating it yields CASSLVSGDTIYF.

This clonotype has ten or more counts. This chain joins TRBV2 and TRBJ1-4, with 9 bases matching TRBD1. V lost 5 bases to trimming and J lost 0 bases; unmatched junction nucleotides: 1. The CDR3 is 15 amino acids. Germline values: CDR1 SNHLY, CDR2 FYNNEI. The CDR3 nucleotides are TGTGCCAGCAGTAGGGACAGGGCAACTAATGAAAAACTGTTTTTT. It translates to CASSRDRATNEKLFF.

This clonotype was counted a few times. V gene TRBV11-1 combines with J gene TRBJ1-4, with 8 bases that match TRBD1. The CDR3 length is 15 residues. Germline assignment: CDR1 SGHAT and CDR2 FQDESV (reference sequence). V was pared by 3 bases and J by 7 bases, with 7 bases of the junction left unmatched. The CDR3: CASSLTGDRSEKLFF. CDR3 coding DNA: TGTGCCAGCAGCTTGACAGGGGATCGTTCTGAAAAACTGTTTTTT.

On this clonotype itself: Just one base apart from a much larger clone, this may be a read error. CDR3 amino acids: CASSEVTGDNQPQHF. The CDR3, as DNA: TGTGCCAGCAGTGAGGTGACAGGGGACAATCAGCCCCAGCATTTT. The genes are TRBV2 and TRBJ1-5, with 8 bases fitting TRBD1. Trimming removed 3 bases from V and 3 bases from J; junction bases left unmatched: 4. Germline CDR1 and CDR2: SNHLY and FYNNEI. The CDR3 sequence is 15 residues long.

The rearrangement uses TRBV5-1 and TRBJ1-1; 8 bases align to TRBD1. Germline V gene sequence: CDR1 SGHRS, CDR2 YFSETQ. The CDR3 sequence is 15 residues long. Germline trimming cut 2 bases from V and 4 bases from J; bases unmatched to any gene: 7. CDR3 DNA: TGCGCCAGCAGCTTTGGGGGACAGGCGGGCACTGAAGCTTTCTTT. Protein: CASSFGGQAGTEAFF.

CDR3 region: CASSQVIWGHNQYF. CDR3 DNA sequence: TGTGCCAGCAGCCAAGTTATTTGGGGACACAATCAGTACTTC. This rearrangement joins TRBV14 to TRBJ2-5; D perhaps matches TRBD1 (6 bases). Trimming shortened V by 1 base and J by 11 bases, and 17 bases separated the two germline ends. Germline lookup yields CDR1 SGHDN and CDR2 FVKESK. The CDR3 is made up of 14 amino acids.

This chain links TRBV7-8 with TRBJ2-7, with 9 bases matching TRBD2. The V gene's germline CDR1 is SGHVS and CDR2 FQNEAQ. Unmatched junction bases numbered 12, after V lost 3 bases and J lost 6 bases. The CDR3 is 16 amino acids. CDR3 sequence reads: CASSLDSGGSMPEQYF. The CDR3 nucleotides are TGTGCCAGCAGCTTGGATAGCGGGGGCTCCATGCCCGAGCAGTACTTC.

The table lists this clonotype with a few counts. The genes are TRBV20-1 and TRBJ1-1; D ambiguous. Trimming removed 1 base at V and 3 bases at J, with 21 bases between. The CDR3 loop spans 17 amino acids. Per germline, CDR1 DFQATT and CDR2 SNEGSKA (reference sequence). This CDR3 reads CSARARGDSGGDTEAFF. The CDR3 DNA reads as TGCAGTGCTAGAGCACGGGGTGACTCAGGCGGGGACACTGAAGCTTTCTTT.

The chain has TRBV15 and TRBJ1-4; D unclear. Trimming removed 4 bases at V and 8 bases at J, with 20 bases between. The CDR3 length is 16 residues. Germline loops: CDR1 LNHNV, CDR2 YYDKDF (reference sequence). The CDR3 nucleotides read TGTGCCACCAGCAAGGATGCGACGAGCACGCCGGAAAAACTGTTTTTT. Amino acid sequence: CATSKDATSTPEKLFF.

This clonotype occurred once. This sequence joins TRBV29-1 and TRBJ1-1, with 8 bases fitting TRBD1. Germline CDR1 is SQVTM and CDR2 is ANQGSEA. J was trimmed by 1 base and V by 6 bases; bases with no gene match: 34. CDR3 length equals 23 residues. CDR3 in amino acids: CSVQPPQGAPGEDQGPENTEAFF. In DNA, the CDR3 is TGCAGCGTCCAACCTCCTCAGGGGGCGCCTGGTGAAGATCAGGGGCCCGAGAACACTGAAGCTTTCTTT.

The CDR3 protein is CSAREWGTGMNTEAFF. Here the CDR3 DNA reads TGCAGTGCTAGAGAATGGGGGACAGGGATGAACACTGAAGCTTTCTTT. V gene TRBV20-1 combines with J gene TRBJ1-1; 9 nucleotides match TRBD1. The CDR3 runs 16 residues. The ends lost 0 bases at V and 0 bases at J; junction bases unmatched: 5. Germline CDR1 is DFQATT and CDR2 is SNEGSKA (reference sequence).

A remark on this clonotype: The conserved phenylalanine or tryptophan normally closing the CDR3 is absent here, so this likely arose from a read error. No DNA is shown, since the ends of the CDR3 on it are uncertain; the CDR3 is the one TCRdb lists. This chain connects TRBV2 to TRBJ1-4; TRBD1 reflects the table's D call only, with no check against the DNA. The CDR3 totals 10 residues, both ends included. Germline CDR1 reads SNHLY; CDR2 reads FYNNEI. The CDR3 loop reads CASNPTGGVY.

Many counts were recorded for this clonotype. The genes are TRBV7-8 and TRBJ2-7; D unresolved. V lost 2 bases and J 2 bases, leaving 7 bases between the germline ends. The germline gives CDR1 SGHVS, CDR2 FQNEAQ. The CDR3 spans 13 residues. Here the CDR3 DNA reads TGTGCCAGCAGCTTAAAGGGTGCCTACGAGCAGTACTTC. Protein sequence: CASSLKGAYEQYF.

The CDR3 is CASSYLPGNTEAFF. The CDR3 nucleotides read TGTGCCAGCAGTTATCTGCCCGGGAACACTGAAGCTTTCTTT. The chain is built from TRBV2 and TRBJ1-1; D is unresolved. V was clipped by 5 bases and J by 1 base, with 11 bases between them. Germline loops: CDR1 SNHLY, CDR2 FYNNEI. This CDR3 is 14 amino acids long.

The table lists this clonotype with many counts. At one end, the junction sequence differs from germline, possibly due to a read error. The V and J genes are TRBV24-1 and TRBJ2-7; D is undetermined. In germline, CDR1 is KGHDR, CDR2 SFDVKD. This CDR3 is built from 11 residues. Here the CDR3 reads CASSGVYEQYF. In DNA form, the CDR3 reads TGTGCCAGCAGTGGGGTCTACGAGCAGTACTTC.

This clonotype was detected many times. This rearrangement joins TRBV7-8 to TRBJ1-5; D gene unclear. Trimming took 8 bases from V and 2 from J, leaving 16 bases between them. From germline, CDR1 is SGHVS and CDR2 FQNEAQ. The CDR3 contains 15 residues. The DNA for the CDR3 is TGTGCCAGCCCCGCAGGAGGAGAGGGCAATCAGCCCCAGCATTTT. It specifies CASPAGGEGNQPQHF.

In the case of this clonotype: This may stem from a read error, because a much larger clone lies one nucleotide away. V is TRBV10-3 and J is TRBJ1-5, with a tentative D call TRBD1 (6 bases). The CDR3 is made up of 13 amino acids. Germline lookup yields CDR1 ENHRY and CDR2 SYGVKD. V was shortened by 8 bases and J by 4 bases, with 12 bases between the two germline ends. CDR3 DNA sequence: TGTGCCATCCAGCTAGGGGGGAATCAGCCCCAGCATTTT. This sequence encodes CAIQLGGNQPQHF.

This clonotype showed up just a few times. The V and J genes are TRBV5-1 and TRBJ1-1, with unresolved D. This CDR3 has 16 amino acids. V was clipped by 2 bases and J by 3 bases, with 17 bases between them. Per germline, CDR1 SGHRS and CDR2 YFSETQ. DNA for the CDR3: TGCGCCAGCAGCTTCCCCTTCGGAGAAGGCGACACTGAAGCTTTCTTT. This sequence encodes CASSFPFGEGDTEAFF.